The rows below give T cell receptor beta chains drawn from one sample of a study of blood T cell repertoires in COVID-19. The assay was immunoSEQ multiplex PCR, and TCRdb's table has in-frame clones only and misses some. This table holds approximately 61,000 clones, approximately 79% found once. Material for sequencing was peripheral blood. Receptors were obtained from a woman in her seventies with acute or convalescent COVID-19. Each CDR3 is given with its conserved first and last residue. The D gene is left open where the match is weak. Size is stated for part of the rows, as once, few or many counts, or as a class when the clone is expanded.

j_gene,abundance,v_gene,len,d_gene,CDR3aa,CDR3nt
TRBJ1-1,.,TRBV6-1,16,TRBD1,CASSGLLTGENTEAFF,TGTGCCAGCAGTGGCCTCCTGACAGGGGAGAACACTGAAGCTTTCTTT
TRBJ2-3,.,TRBV5-1,15,TRBD1,CASSLGQGDTDTQYF,TGCGCCAGCAGCTTGGGACAGGGAGACACAGATACGCAGTATTTT
TRBJ2-5,.,TRBV7-9,14,.,CASSLRGSRETQYF,TGTGCCAGCAGCTTACGGGGTAGTAGAGAGACCCAGTACTTC
TRBJ2-5,.,TRBV12-3/TRBV12-4,13,.,CASNRRYQETQYF,TGTGCCAGCAACAGGCGGTACCAAGAGACCCAGTACTTC
TRBJ2-3,.,TRBV4-1,16,TRBD1,CASSQDRTGTTDTQYF,TGCGCCAGCAGCCAAGATCGGACAGGGACCACAGATACGCAGTATTTT
TRBJ1-1,.,TRBV5-8,14,TRBD1,CASSGLTGSTEAFF,TGTGCCAGCAGCGGGTTGACAGGGAGCACTGAAGCTTTCTTT
TRBJ2-5,medium-sized,TRBV2,12,.,CASSEGAPTQYF,TGTGCCAGCAGTGAAGGGGCCCCTACCCAGTACTTC
TRBJ2-2,.,TRBV22-1,18,.,CPGSTTGGTGAHTGELFF,TGTCCTGGGAGCACAACCGGTGGGACAGGGGCCCACACCGGGGAGCTGTTTTTT
TRBJ1-2,.,TRBV7-2,11,.,CASSLFSGYTF,TGTGCCAGCAGCTTATTCTCTGGCTACACCTTC
TRBJ1-1,.,TRBV2,15,TRBD1,CASSEEGQGVTEAFF,TGTGCCAGCAGTGAAGAGGGCCAGGGGGTGACTGAAGCTTTCTTT
TRBJ1-4,once,TRBV5-1,15,TRBD1,CASSLEGARGEKLFF,TGCGCCAGCAGCTTGGAGGGGGCGCGAGGTGAAAAACTGTTTTTT
TRBJ2-3,.,TRBV3-1/TRBV3-2,16,TRBD2,CASSHQRGGLTDTQYF,TGTGCCAGCAGCCACCAGCGGGGGGGCCTCACAGATACGCAGTATTTT
TRBJ1-1,.,TRBV6-5,12,.,CASRHANTEAFF,TGTGCCAGCAGACACGCTAACACTGAAGCTTTCTTT
TRBJ2-7,.,TRBV11-3,14,TRBD1,CASSIRDRLYEQYF,TGTGCCAGCAGCATCCGGGACAGGCTATACGAGCAGTACTTC
TRBJ2-1,.,TRBV18,19,TRBD2,CASSRSGLAGVNSYNEQFF,TGTGCCAGCTCACGATCGGGACTAGCGGGGGTTAACTCCTACAATGAGCAGTTCTTC
TRBJ1-4,.,TRBV20-1,12,.,CSASSGEMPLFF,TGCAGTGCTAGTAGTGGGGAGATGCCACTGTTTTTT
TRBJ1-1,many,TRBV7-6,15,.,CASSLDGSGGTEAFF,TGTGCCAGCAGCTTAGACGGAAGCGGTGGCACTGAAGCTTTCTTT
TRBJ2-5,.,TRBV5-4,15,.,CASSSRQESAETQYF,TGTGCCAGCAGCTCTCGACAGGAGTCCGCAGAGACCCAGTACTTC
TRBJ2-1,once,TRBV10-3,21,TRBD2,CAISESGASGGGTLGRNEQFF,TGTGCCATCAGTGAGTCTGGGGCTAGCGGGGGAGGCACCCTTGGGAGGAATGAGCAGTTCTTC
TRBJ2-1,.,TRBV29-1,10,.,CSVEETGRFF,TGCAGCGTTGAAGAAACAGGCCGGTTCTTC
TRBJ2-1,.,TRBV5-1,15,TRBD2,CASSLERGGYNEQFF,TGCGCCAGCAGCTTGGAGCGGGGGGGCTACAATGAGCAGTTCTTC
TRBJ2-3,.,TRBV5-1,17,.,CASSSLGNRAVTDTQYF,TGCGCCAGCTCAAGCTTGGGTAACAGGGCGGTCACAGATACGCAGTATTTT
TRBJ2-4,.,TRBV7-6,15,.,CASSGDTGSKNIQYF,TGTGCCAGCAGCGGGGATACAGGTTCTAAAAACATTCAGTACTTC
TRBJ2-2,.,TRBV4-3,16,TRBD2,CASSQDLGLGPGELFF,TGCGCCAGCAGCCAAGATCTAGGACTAGGTCCCGGGGAGCTGTTTTTT
TRBJ2-1,once,TRBV7-9,16,TRBD1,CASSLGRTGRNNEQFF,TGTGCCAGCAGCTTAGGTAGGACAGGGAGAAACAATGAGCAGTTCTTC
TRBJ2-5,.,TRBV2,14,TRBD1,CASSYLTGQETQYF,TGTGCCAGCAGCTACCTGACAGGGCAAGAGACCCAGTACTTC
TRBJ1-1,.,TRBV5-5,14,TRBD1,CASSKGQLNTEAFF,TGTGCCAGCAGCAAGGGACAGTTGAACACTGAAGCTTTCTTT
TRBJ2-5,.,TRBV5-6,14,TRBD1,CASSTDRGQETQYF,TGTGCCAGCAGTACGGACAGGGGCCAAGAGACCCAGTACTTC
TRBJ1-4,.,TRBV7-9,15,.,CASSITGLRHEKLFF,TGTGCCAGCAGCATTACAGGCTTAAGGCATGAAAAACTGTTTTTT
TRBJ1-3,.,TRBV6-5,15,TRBD1,CASRGQGGSGNTIYF,TGTGCCAGCAGGGGACAGGGGGGATCTGGAAACACCATATATTTT
TRBJ2-3,.,TRBV5-6,16,TRBD2,CASSVEAGAFTDTQYF,TGTGCCAGCAGCGTAGAAGCGGGGGCCTTCACAGATACGCAGTATTTT
TRBJ2-3,.,TRBV10-1,18,.,CASSESGTRGLRADTQYF,TGCGCCAGCAGTGAGTCGGGTACGCGGGGGCTCAGGGCAGATACGCAGTATTTT
TRBJ2-1,.,TRBV12-3/TRBV12-4,13,TRBD1,CASSLGGSNEQFF,TGTGCCAGCAGCCTAGGGGGCTCCAATGAGCAGTTCTTC
TRBJ1-1,few,TRBV7-2,15,.,CASSLKLAWNTEAFF,TGTGCCAGCAGCTTAAAACTCGCTTGGAACACTGAAGCTTTCTTT
TRBJ2-7,.,TRBV12-3/TRBV12-4,13,.,CASSVTGGYEQYF,TGTGCCAGCAGTGTGACCGGGGGCTACGAGCAGTACTTC
TRBJ2-5,.,TRBV11-2,16,.,CASSLRPGLGEETQYF,TGTGCCAGCAGCTTAAGGCCGGGACTCGGAGAAGAGACCCAGTACTTC
TRBJ1-6,.,TRBV21-1,17,.,CASTLWGPSSYNSPLHF,TGTGCCAGCACCTTATGGGGGCCAAGCTCCTATAATTCACCCCTCCACTTT
TRBJ1-6,.,TRBV28,16,.,CASSGGKGAYNSPLHF,TGTGCCAGCAGTGGAGGAAAGGGGGCCTATAATTCACCCCTCCACTTT
TRBJ1-2,.,TRBV9,15,TRBD1,CASSVGIDRDYGYTF,TGTGCCAGCAGCGTAGGAATAGACAGGGACTATGGCTACACCTTC
TRBJ2-5,.,TRBV6-5,13,.,CASRDTYQETQYF,TGTGCCAGCAGGGACACGTACCAAGAGACCCAGTACTTC
TRBJ1-1,few,TRBV4-2,14,TRBD1,CASSQPGQDTEAFF,TGTGCCAGCAGCCAACCGGGACAGGACACTGAAGCTTTCTTT
TRBJ2-5,.,TRBV27,14,.,CASSLDRLQETQYF,TGTGCCAGCAGTTTAGACAGGCTTCAAGAGACCCAGTACTTC
TRBJ2-3,.,TRBV2,13,.,CASSRGTTDTQYF,TGTGCCAGCAGCCGGGGGACCACAGATACGCAGTATTTT
TRBJ2-3,.,TRBV7-9,16,TRBD1,CASSRWTGGEGGTQYF,TGTGCCAGCAGCCGTTGGACAGGGGGCGAAGGAGGTACGCAGTATTTT
TRBJ1-3,.,TRBV7-9,16,TRBD1,CASSQGQGIAGNTIYF,TGTGCCAGCAGCCAGGGACAGGGTATCGCCGGAAACACCATATATTTT
TRBJ2-3,.,TRBV6-2/TRBV6-3,18,TRBD2,CASSRTSGGPRITDTQYF,TGTGCCAGCAGTCGGACTAGCGGGGGACCCCGAATCACAGATACGCAGTATTTT
TRBJ2-5,.,TRBV2,16,.,CASSENRGLRGETQYF,TGTGCCAGCAGTGAGAATCGGGGCCTTCGGGGGGAGACCCAGTACTTC